The 30 T cell receptor beta chains below all came from one sample that was sequenced in a study of human T cells and chemical hapten exposure. Whole blood, unfractionated, served as the material for total RNA extraction. Unique molecular identifiers were attached to individual cDNA molecules during library preparation. From the reads, TCRdb called clonotypes with MiXCR, one entry per CDR3 protein. Of 120,000 or so distinct CDR3 sequences listed, 8.5% to 9% are singletons. The specimen was whole blood. The source is a human donor in good health. Some clones in this sample may be carry-over from other donors' samples.

V is TRBV5-1 and J is TRBJ2-2, with unresolved D. Germline CDR1 and CDR2: SGHRS and YFSETQ. V was shortened by 4 bases and J by 8 bases, with 9 bases between the two germline ends. The CDR3 is made up of 12 amino acids. The CDR3 protein is CASSPVIGELFF. The CDR3 nucleotides read TGCGCCAGCAGCCCCGTCATTGGGGAGCTGTTTTTT.

This clonotype was seen a few times. This rearrangement joins TRBV27 to TRBJ2-5; D is possibly TRBD1 (5 bases). Per the germline V gene, CDR1 is MNHEY and CDR2 is SMNVEV (reference sequence). The CDR3 covers 13 residues. With 5 bases removed from V and 7 bases from J, the gap between germline ends came to 14 bases. CDR3 residues: CASSVRGSGTQYF. The CDR3 DNA reads TGTGCCAGCAGTGTAAGGGGTTCTGGGACCCAGTACTTC.

This CDR3 is CASSDYTEAFF. As DNA, the CDR3 is TGTGCCAGCAGTGATTACACTGAAGCTTTCTTT. V gene TRBV6-1 combines with J gene TRBJ1-1, with D unclear. The CDR3 contains 11 residues. Germline-derived CDR1 and CDR2 are MNHNS and SASEGT. V lost 3 bases and J 3 bases, leaving 2 bases between the germline ends.

This clonotype was seen ten or more times. The V call is TRBV7-9, the J call TRBJ1-1; the D is unclear. The CDR3 consists of 16 residues. The V gene's germline CDR1 is SEHNR and CDR2 FQNEAQ (reference sequence). V was shortened by 5 bases and J by 5 bases, with 21 bases between the two germline ends. CDR3 sequence reads: CASSLPAGQVRTEAFF. The CDR3 bases are TGTGCCAGCAGCCTTCCGGCAGGTCAGGTTCGAACTGAAGCTTTCTTT.

DNA for the CDR3: TGCAGTGCTTATGGACTAGCGGGAGGGCTTTCATTCTACAATGAGCAGTTCTTC. Amino acid sequence: CSAYGLAGGLSFYNEQFF. The J gene is TRBJ2-1, the V gene TRBV20-1; 15 bases match TRBD2. V shed 5 bases and J 3 bases; nucleotides not matched to a gene: 11. This CDR3 is built from 18 residues. Germline lookup yields CDR1 DFQATT and CDR2 SNEGSKA (reference sequence).

This clonotype was seen more than once but under ten times. An end of the junction differs from the germline gene, which may be a read error. The chain's CDR3 is CVSSRGQASTVSPTFF. In nucleotides, the CDR3 is TGCGTCAGCAGCAGGGGACAGGCCAGTACCGTCTCCCCGACTTTCTTT. J is TRBJ1-1 and V is TRBV5-1; TRBD1 matches at 8 bases. Per germline, CDR1 SGHRS and CDR2 YFSETQ. The CDR3 is made up of 16 amino acids.

This clonotype turned up a few times. This CDR3 is CASSFGGQSGELFF. As DNA, the CDR3 is TGTGCCAGCAGTTTCGGAGGGCAATCGGGGGAGCTGTTTTTT. The V and J genes are TRBV27 and TRBJ2-2, with a tentative D call TRBD2 (6 bases). The length of the CDR3 is 14 residues. CDR1 MNHEY and CDR2 SMNVEV come from the germline V gene (reference sequence). Trimming stripped 3 bases from V and 8 bases from J, with 13 bases between.

This clonotype was observed a few times. J is TRBJ1-2 and V is TRBV12-3 or TRBV12-4; TRBD1 matches at 10 bases. This CDR3 spans 18 amino acids. Trimming took 2 bases from V and 5 from J; bases not matched to a gene: 14. The CDR3, as DNA: TGTGCCAGCAGTTTATATATAGAGACAGGGGGCGCGGGGTATGGCTACACCTTC. It yields the protein CASSLYIETGGAGYGYTF.

In this sample, this clonotype turned up many times. The chain uses TRBV7-8 and TRBJ1-5; D unclear. Trimming pared 4 bases from V and 2 bases from J, leaving 9 bases between. From germline, CDR1 is SGHVS and CDR2 FQNEAQ. This CDR3 has 14 amino acids. The CDR3: CASSSKLGNQPQHF. CDR3 DNA sequence: TGTGCCAGCAGCTCTAAGCTCGGCAATCAGCCCCAGCATTTT.

The chain is built from TRBV12-3 or TRBV12-4 and TRBJ1-1; TRBD1 matches 8 bases. This CDR3 comprises 13 residues. V was clipped by 6 bases and J by 3 bases; unmatched bases: 3. CDR3 in amino acids: CASRTGAYTEAFF. For the CDR3, the DNA is TGTGCCAGCAGGACAGGGGCGTACACTGAAGCTTTCTTT.

This clonotype was counted ten times or more. The chain links TRBV11-2 to TRBJ1-1, with D hard to call. The CDR3 consists of 14 residues. The germline gives CDR1 SGHAT, CDR2 FQNNGV. Trimming removed 4 bases from V and 1 base from J, with 10 bases in between. The CDR3 DNA reads TGTGCCAGCAGCTCACAGTTTTCGAACACTGAAGCTTTCTTT. The encoded protein is CASSSQFSNTEAFF.

Only a few counts were recorded for this clonotype. The V gene is TRBV6-1, the J gene TRBJ2-3; tentatively, D is TRBD1 or TRBD2 (5 bases each). The CDR3 consists of 13 residues. Germline V gene lookup returns CDR1 MNHNS and CDR2 SASEGT. V lost 5 bases to trimming and J lost 4 bases, with 10 bases between them. CDR3 in DNA: TGTGCCAGCAGTCCGGGGCCCTCAGATACGCAGTATTTT. It yields the protein CASSPGPSDTQYF.

This clonotype was seen a few times. The genes are TRBV7-9 and TRBJ2-5; 8 positions match TRBD2. The CDR3 extends over 16 amino acids. Germline CDR1 is SEHNR and CDR2 is FQNEAQ (reference sequence). J lost 3 bases, V lost 3 bases, and 9 bases had no gene match. The CDR3 nucleotides are TGTGCCAGCAGCTTTAGCCGACTAGCGCGAGAAGAGACCCAGTACTTC. Encoded protein: CASSFSRLAREETQYF.

The table lists this clonotype with a few counts. The chain joins TRBV29-1 to TRBJ2-3, with D unresolved. Trimming left V 7 bases short and J 2 bases short, with 16 bases between. The CDR3 totals 14 residues. Germline values: CDR1 SQVTM, CDR2 ANQGSEA. Written as DNA, the CDR3 is TGCAGCGCTCAACCTAGTCGATACACAGATACGCAGTATTTT. Translated: CSAQPSRYTDTQYF.

This clonotype was counted once. This could be a read error, since a much larger clone is one nucleotide away. CDR3 loop: CASSLAPRNTIYF. Written as DNA, the CDR3 is TGTGCCAGCAGCTTAGCGCCGAGAAACACCATATATTTT. V usage is TRBV7-8 and J usage is TRBJ1-3; unclear D gene. The ends were cut back, 0 bases at V and 5 bases at J, with 5 bases in the middle. CDR3 length: 13 residues. Germline values: CDR1 SGHVS, CDR2 FQNEAQ.

This clonotype was detected ten times or more. The J gene is TRBJ1-1, the V gene TRBV27; unclear D gene. Germline values: CDR1 MNHEY, CDR2 SMNVEV (reference sequence). V lost 10 bases and J 3 bases, leaving 12 bases between the germline ends. This CDR3 region has 12 residues. The chain's CDR3 is CATQGSDTEAFF. The CDR3 nucleotides read TGTGCCACCCAAGGGTCGGACACTGAAGCTTTCTTT.

The table lists this clonotype with many counts. This rearrangement joins TRBV29-1 to TRBJ1-1, with D uncertain. The CDR3 is 12 residues long. Trimming left V 3 bases short and J 5 bases short, with 10 bases between. The germline V gene encodes CDR1 SQVTM and CDR2 ANQGSEA. In DNA, the CDR3 is TGCAGCGTTGAGGGGAGGGCGACTGAAGCTTTCTTT. Translating it yields CSVEGRATEAFF. The variable domain in full, with the rest retrieved from reference TRBV29-1 and TRBJ1-1, is SAVISQKPSRDICQRGTSLTIQCQVDSQVTMMFWYRQQPGQSLTLIATANQGSEATYESGFVIDKFPISRPNLTFSTLTVSNMSPEDSSIYLCSVEGRATEAFFGQGTRLTVV.

The CDR3 protein is CASSSGPGGTDTQYF. As DNA, the CDR3 is TGCGCCAGCAGCTCAGGACCGGGAGGCACAGATACGCAGTATTTT. The chain joins TRBV5-1 to TRBJ2-3; TRBD2 might be the D (6 bases). V lost 3 bases and J 1 base, leaving 12 bases between the germline ends. This CDR3 is built from 15 residues. The germline CDR1 and CDR2 sequences are SGHRS and YFSETQ.

The sample holds a few counts of this clonotype. The chain employs TRBV3-1 and TRBJ1-1; D unresolved. In germline, CDR1 is LGHDT, CDR2 YNNKEL (reference sequence). The V end was cut by 4 bases, the J end by 4 bases, with 10 bases between. The CDR3 is made up of 13 amino acids. The CDR3 sequence is CASSRYRATEAFF. The CDR3 DNA follows: TGTGCCAGCAGCCGATATCGGGCCACTGAAGCTTTCTTT.

The sample holds many counts of this clonotype. The V and J genes are TRBV2 and TRBJ1-4; a weak D match, TRBD1 (6 bases). The length of the CDR3 is 14 residues. The germline gives CDR1 SNHLY, CDR2 FYNNEI. With 7 bases removed from V and 6 bases from J, the gap between germline ends came to 15 bases. For the CDR3, the DNA is TGTGCCAGCACTACCGGGACATCGGATGAAAAACTGTTTTTT. This translates into CASTTGTSDEKLFF.

This clonotype appeared a few times. The chain is built from TRBV11-3 and TRBJ2-2; D is unresolved. Deletions cut 8 bases from V and 5 bases from J, with 15 bases between. Germline values: CDR1 SGHNT, CDR2 YENEEA. CDR3 length: 14 amino acids. CDR3 in amino acids: CASRSGRGTGELFF. The DNA for the CDR3 is TGTGCCAGCCGCTCCGGTCGAGGAACCGGGGAGCTGTTTTTT.

Notes on this clonotype: A much larger clone differs from this one at a single base, so this may be a read error. The V gene is TRBV5-8, the J gene TRBJ2-1; D possibly corresponds to TRBD1 (5 bases). The V gene's germline CDR1 is SGHTS and CDR2 YDEGEE. CDR3 length: 15 amino acids. For the CDR3, the DNA is TGTGCCAGCAGCTTGGAAGGGGTATCCTACAATGAGCAGATCTTC. It yields the protein CASSLEGVSYNEQIF. Complete variable domain (other parts from reference TRBV5-8 and TRBJ2-1): EAGVTQSPTHLIKTRGQQATLRCSPISGHTSVYWYQQALGLGLQFLLWYDEGEERNRGNFPPRFSGRQFPNYSSELNVNALELEDSALYLCASSLEGVSYNEQIFGPGTRLTVL.

The chain recombines TRBV5-6 with TRBJ2-1; 15 bases are a match to TRBD2. CDR1 and CDR2 from the germline V gene are SGHDT and YYEEEE. V trimming: 10 bases; J trimming: 9 bases; junction bases outside the gene matches: 5. The CDR3 consists of 13 residues. The CDR3 sequence is CAGGLAGGGEQFF. DNA for the CDR3: TGTGCCGGGGGACTAGCGGGAGGAGGTGAGCAGTTCTTC.

This clonotype was recorded at least ten times. The rearrangement joins TRBV6-5 to TRBJ2-3, with 11 bases aligning to TRBD2. This CDR3 comprises 17 residues. Germline CDR1 reads MNHEY; CDR2 reads SVGAGI. The junction had 6 bases not matched to a gene; V was cut back by 1 base and J by 3 bases. DNA of the CDR3: TGTGCCAGCAGTTACTTTACTAGCGGGAGAGTGACAGATACGCAGTATTTT. Amino acids: CASSYFTSGRVTDTQYF.

This clonotype was recorded many times. V usage is TRBV11-1 and J usage is TRBJ2-7; D remains unclear. Germline assignment: CDR1 SGHAT and CDR2 FQDESV (reference sequence). The germline V and J ends were trimmed by 2 bases and 0 bases, with 8 bases remaining between them. CDR3 length: 14 amino acids. In DNA form, the CDR3 reads TGTGCCAGCAGCTTATTACAGAGCTCCTACGAGCAGTACTTC. Its translation: CASSLLQSSYEQYF.

There are many counts of this clonotype. The J gene is TRBJ1-5, the V gene TRBV6-2 or TRBV6-3; D might be TRBD1 (5 bases). Germline CDR1 reads MNHEY; CDR2 reads SVGEGT. This CDR3 contains 15 residues. Trimming stripped 2 bases from V and 5 bases from J, with 13 bases between. This chain's CDR3 is CASSYDKGMDQPQHF. The CDR3 coding sequence is TGTGCCAGCAGTTACGACAAGGGGATGGATCAGCCCCAGCATTTT.

The gene calls are TRBV12-3 or TRBV12-4 and TRBJ2-3, with 11 bases matching TRBD1. The CDR3 has 14 amino acids. V was clipped by 8 bases and J by 3 bases; unmatched bases: 4. The CDR3: CASGDRGLTDTQYF. The CDR3 DNA reads TGTGCCAGCGGGGACAGGGGGTTGACAGATACGCAGTATTTT.

This clonotype was seen ten or more times. This chain's CDR3 is CSGESRDNTEAFF. CDR3 bases: TGCAGCGGTGAGTCCCGGGACAACACTGAAGCTTTCTTT. The V call is TRBV29-1, the J call TRBJ1-1; D perhaps matches TRBD1 (5 bases). CDR3 length: 13 residues. Trimming removed 7 bases from V and 2 bases from J, with 14 bases in between. The germline V gene has CDR1 SQVTM and CDR2 ANQGSEA. Drawing the rest from reference TRBV29-1 and TRBJ1-1, the complete variable domain is SAVISQKPSRDICQRGTSLTIQCQVDSQVTMMFWYRQQPGQSLTLIATANQGSEATYESGFVIDKFPISRPNLTFSTLTVSNMSPEDSSIYLCSGESRDNTEAFFGQGTRLTVV.

There are many counts of this clonotype. The chain has TRBV12-3 or TRBV12-4 and TRBJ2-3; tentative D call: TRBD2 (6 bases). V lost 0 bases, J lost 5 bases, and 12 bases lay in between. The CDR3 has 15 amino acids. The CDR3 DNA sequence: TGTGCCAGCAGTTTAGCGGGGGGTTGGATAGATACGCAGTATTTT. It encodes CASSLAGGWIDTQYF.

The chain joins TRBV4-3 to TRBJ2-2; D might be TRBD2 (6 bases). Trimming took 1 base from V and 3 from J, leaving 12 bases between them. The CDR3 is 16 amino acids. Germline V CDR1 and CDR2: LGHNA, YSLEER. In nucleotides, the CDR3 is TGCGCCAGCAGCCAAGGGACTAATTCATACACCGGGGAGCTGTTTTTT. Translation gives CASSQGTNSYTGELFF.